Included here is one T cell receptor beta chain sequence, with context. These data come from a study of blood T cell repertoires in COVID-19. Original methodology: Reference gene primer amplification gave estimated nucleated cell counts. Some clones are missing from TCRdb's copy, which holds only in-frame ones; the method was immunoSEQ multiplex PCR. V and J calls and clone size are as listed in that table; D and trimming were resolved from the DNA. The sample records over 200,000 clones, around 85% being singletons. CDR1 and CDR2 from the germline V gene are SGHTA and FQGNSA. CDR3 size: 13 residues. The ends were cut back, 3 bases at V and 10 bases at J, with 12 bases in the middle.

The sequenced material came from PBMCs or T cells enriched from blood (not recorded which). This receptor was identified in a man in his forties who had recovered from COVID-19. The chain carries TRBV7-2 and TRBJ1-4; D is possibly TRBD1 (5 bases). CDR3 region: CASSLGGNRKLFF. Written as DNA, the CDR3 is TGTGCCAGCAGCTTGGGGGGGAACAGAAAACTGTTTTTT.